The sequence of this T cell receptor (beta chain) was determined in a study of OX40 agonist ivuxolimab in advanced cancers. Clones were sequenced by immunoSEQ multiplex PCR, and TCRdb holds only the in-frame ones, with some missing. The sample includes around 18,000 clones, more than 75% of them seen just once. The germline V gene encodes CDR1 SGHAT and CDR2 FQNNGV. The CDR3 is 18 amino acids. V lost 8 bases and J 2 bases, leaving 28 bases between the germline ends. Sequenced here: CD4+ or CD8+ T cells sorted from blood, sampled in a trial of the OX40 agonist ivuxolimab. V and J are TRBV11-2 and TRBJ2-7; TRBD1 is a possible D gene (6 bases). This sequence was found in an adult with an advanced solid tumor such as melanoma, head and neck, liver or kidney cancer. CDR3 in DNA: TGTGCCAGCTCCCCGCCAATTTCTTCTGGGGGCCGGACCTACGAGCAGTACTTC. It codes for CASSPPISSGGRTYEQYF.